This TCR beta chain derives from a study of response to subunit inactivated influenza vaccine (dated 2018 in TCRdb). The study in broad terms: To follow how T cells responded to a trivalent subunit inactivated influenza vaccine, the researchers relied on deep quantitative profiling of the T cell receptor repertoire. What the study reported, not specific to this receptor: The authors suggested that each seasonal influenza vaccination may recruit only a limited number of new T cells.

The protocol used for the library was RT-PCR. These reads were obtained on an Illumina HiSeq 2500. TCRdb handled the public reads itself, with Q25 trimming in fastp and clone calling in MiXCR, and kept productive beta chains. Identical CDR3 proteins give one entry, which carries the most common genes and DNA. This sample holds about 160,000 distinct CDR3 sequences; about a tenth were observed only once. Jointly, the top ten make up approximately 13% of the sample. This clonotype occurred a few times. This clone's antigen is unknown. No base qualities exist here, and no much larger clone lies one base off it. V lost 4 bases and J lost 6 bases; the stretch between them is 12 bases long. The germline V gene encodes CDR1 MNHEY and CDR2 SVGEGT. The CDR3, cysteine through phenylalanine, is 14 amino acids long. Only the CDR3 portion is preserved as DNA: 42 bases, with reading frame beginning at the first base.

The intended sense of this specimen's time point label: more than 35 days after influenza vaccine administration. The V and J segments used are TRBV6-2 or TRBV6-3 and TRBJ2-2; the D gene is possibly TRBD1 or TRBD2, with 5 bases matching each. The material was non-naive T cells sorted from PBMCs, obtained about 6 weeks after vaccination. The label giving this sample's cell subset or site can be read as: memory T cell fraction. The clonotype was recovered from a man over 45 who received an inactivated influenza vaccine. Donor details come from another sample of the same person, matched by shared clones. The DNA is as follows: TGTGCCAGCAGTTTCCTAAGAGGGGCCGGGGAGCTGTTTTTT. It encodes CASSFLRGAGELFF.